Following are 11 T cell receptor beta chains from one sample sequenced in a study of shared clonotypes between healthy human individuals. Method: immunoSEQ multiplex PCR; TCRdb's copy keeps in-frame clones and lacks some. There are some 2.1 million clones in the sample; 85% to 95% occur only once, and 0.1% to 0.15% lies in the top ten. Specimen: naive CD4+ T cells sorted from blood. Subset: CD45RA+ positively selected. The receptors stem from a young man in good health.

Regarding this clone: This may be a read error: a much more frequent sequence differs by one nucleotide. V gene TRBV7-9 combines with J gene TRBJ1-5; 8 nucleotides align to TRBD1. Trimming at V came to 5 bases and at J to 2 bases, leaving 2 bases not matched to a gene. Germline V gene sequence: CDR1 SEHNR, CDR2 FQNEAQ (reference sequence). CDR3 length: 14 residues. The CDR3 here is CASSQTGGNQPQHF. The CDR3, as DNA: TGTGCCAGCAGCCAGACAGGGGGCAATCAGCCCCAGCATTTT.

The CDR3 coding sequence is TGCAGCGTTGAGGGACAGGGGCAACATCGGGGGCAGTTCTTC. It is translated as CSVEGQGQHRGQFF. The V gene is TRBV29-1, the J gene TRBJ2-1; 10 nucleotides agree with TRBD1. Losses at the gene ends were 3 bases for V and 12 bases for J; bases not matched to a gene: 11. There are 14 residues in the CDR3. Germline loops: CDR1 SQVTM, CDR2 ANQGSEA.

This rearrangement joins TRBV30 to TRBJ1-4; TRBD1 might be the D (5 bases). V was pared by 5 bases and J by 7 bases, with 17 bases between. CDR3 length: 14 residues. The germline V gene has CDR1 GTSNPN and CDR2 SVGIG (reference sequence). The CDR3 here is CAWGQTRAAEKLFF. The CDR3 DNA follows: TGTGCCTGGGGGCAAACCAGGGCTGCTGAAAAACTGTTTTTT.

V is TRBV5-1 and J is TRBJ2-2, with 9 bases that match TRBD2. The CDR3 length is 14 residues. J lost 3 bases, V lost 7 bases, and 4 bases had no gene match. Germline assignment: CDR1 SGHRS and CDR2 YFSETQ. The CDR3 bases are TGCGCCAGCCGGCGGGAGGGCCACACCGGGGAGCTGTTTTTT. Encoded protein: CASRREGHTGELFF.

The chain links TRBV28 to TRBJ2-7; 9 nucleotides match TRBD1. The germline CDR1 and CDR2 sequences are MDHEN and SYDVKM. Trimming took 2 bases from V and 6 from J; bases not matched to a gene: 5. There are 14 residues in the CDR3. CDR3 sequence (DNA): TGTGCCAGCAGTTTAACGGACAGGGGCATCGAGCAGTACTTC. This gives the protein CASSLTDRGIEQYF.

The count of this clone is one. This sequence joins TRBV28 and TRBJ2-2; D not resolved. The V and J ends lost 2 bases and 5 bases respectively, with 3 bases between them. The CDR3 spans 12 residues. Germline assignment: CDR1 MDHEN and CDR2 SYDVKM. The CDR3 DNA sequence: TGTGCCAGCAGTTTAGAGACCGGGGAGCTGTTTTTT. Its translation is CASSLETGELFF.

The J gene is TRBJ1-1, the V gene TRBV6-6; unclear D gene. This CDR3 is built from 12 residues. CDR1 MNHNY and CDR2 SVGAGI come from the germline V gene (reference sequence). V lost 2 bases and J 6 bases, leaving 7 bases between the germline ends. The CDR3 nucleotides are TGTGCCAGCAGTTACCAAAGCGCTGAAGCTTTCTTT. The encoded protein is CASSYQSAEAFF.

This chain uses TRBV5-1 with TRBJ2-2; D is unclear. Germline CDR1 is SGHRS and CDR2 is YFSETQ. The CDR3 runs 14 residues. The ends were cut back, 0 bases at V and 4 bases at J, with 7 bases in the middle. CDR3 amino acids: CASSLVWVTGELFF. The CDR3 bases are TGCGCCAGCAGCTTGGTGTGGGTCACCGGGGAGCTGTTTTTT.

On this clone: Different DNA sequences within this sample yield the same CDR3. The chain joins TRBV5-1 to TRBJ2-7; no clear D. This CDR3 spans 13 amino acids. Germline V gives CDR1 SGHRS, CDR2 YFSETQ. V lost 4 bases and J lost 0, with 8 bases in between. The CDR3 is CASSLLSSYEQYF. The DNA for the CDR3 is TGCGCCAGCAGCCTCCTAAGCTCCTACGAGCAGTACTTC.

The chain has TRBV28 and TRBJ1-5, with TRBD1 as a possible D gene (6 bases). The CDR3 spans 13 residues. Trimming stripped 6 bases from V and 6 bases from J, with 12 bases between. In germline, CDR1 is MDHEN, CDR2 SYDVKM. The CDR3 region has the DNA TGTGCCAGCAGAGAGGGGGGGGGTCAGCCCCAGCATTTT. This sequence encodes CASREGGGQPQHF.

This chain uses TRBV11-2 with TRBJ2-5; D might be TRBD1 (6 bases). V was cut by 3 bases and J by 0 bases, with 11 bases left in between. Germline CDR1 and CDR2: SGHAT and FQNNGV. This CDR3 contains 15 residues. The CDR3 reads CASSFSRGHQETQYF. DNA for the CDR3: TGTGCCAGCAGCTTCAGCAGGGGACACCAAGAGACCCAGTACTTC.